The 24 T cell receptor beta chains reported below all come from one sample, sequenced in a study of T-cell memory formation after mild COVID-19. Via MiXCR, TCRdb re-called the 5' RACE reads, giving one row per CDR3 protein. The repertoire holds a few hundred thousand distinct CDR3 sequences, approximately 27% seen once, with roughly 12% in the top ten. Sequenced input: PBMCs or a T cell subset sorted from them (not recorded which). The receptors originated from an adult woman who had mild COVID-19 (a few samples of this study predate the infection). Cell type and time point are not known.

The chain recombines TRBV6-6 with TRBJ1-2, with D perhaps TRBD1 (5 bases). The CDR3 consists of 16 residues. Germline CDR1 reads MNHNY; CDR2 reads SVGAGI (reference sequence). Trimming stripped 3 bases from V and 4 bases from J, with 18 bases between. As DNA, the CDR3 is TGTGCCAGCAGTTATCCCCCCACGGGGGGTGGCTATGGCTACACCTTC. This codes for CASSYPPTGGGYGYTF.

This clonotype was seen more than once but under ten times. The chain recombines TRBV30 with TRBJ2-3; tentatively, D is TRBD1 (6 bases). Trimming shortened V by 2 bases and J by 0 bases, and 15 bases separated the two germline ends. CDR1 is GTSNPN, CDR2 SVGIG, per germline (reference sequence). The CDR3 is made up of 16 amino acids. CDR3 in DNA: TGTGCCTGGAGTCCGGGAAGTGGGGGCAGCACAGATACGCAGTATTTT. Its translation is CAWSPGSGGSTDTQYF.

This clonotype was counted a few times. The rearrangement joins TRBV2 to TRBJ2-7; 7 bases are a match to TRBD1. V dropped 4 bases and J dropped 3; count of bases not matched to a gene: 9. The CDR3 sequence is 15 residues long. Germline V gives CDR1 SNHLY, CDR2 FYNNEI. CDR3 sequence (DNA): TGTGCCAGCAGTGGGATTACAGGGGCGGTCTACGAGCAGTACTTC. It codes for CASSGITGAVYEQYF.

The chain recombines TRBV30 with TRBJ1-1; D might be TRBD1 (6 bases). The V and J ends lost 2 bases and 11 bases respectively, with 12 bases between them. The CDR3 loop spans 11 amino acids. Germline assignment: CDR1 GTSNPN and CDR2 SVGIG (reference sequence). CDR3 in amino acids: CAWSRGAGAFF. The CDR3 DNA sequence: TGTGCCTGGAGTAGGGGGGCAGGTGCTTTCTTT.

This clonotype appeared a few times. This chain's CDR3 is CASGTTELRGYTF. Here the CDR3 DNA reads TGTGCCAGCGGAACGACGGAGCTCCGGGGCTACACCTTC. This chain uses TRBV6-5 with TRBJ1-2; unclear D gene. The CDR3 runs 13 residues. The germline V gene has CDR1 MNHEY and CDR2 SVGAGI. Deletions cut 8 bases from V and 8 bases from J, with 18 bases between.

The chain employs TRBV7-3 and TRBJ2-7; 13 bases match TRBD2. Germline lookup yields CDR1 SGHTA and CDR2 FQGTGA. The CDR3 covers 19 residues. The V gene end was trimmed by 5 bases and the J gene end by 6 bases; junction bases not matched to a gene: 19. In nucleotides, the CDR3 is TGTGCCAGCAGCCCAGGGGGGACTAGCGGGATCTTTCGCATGGGCGAGCAGTACTTC. Protein product: CASSPGGTSGIFRMGEQYF.

This clonotype was detected only a few times. J is TRBJ2-1 and V is TRBV5-8; no clear D gene. The CDR3 length is 14 residues. V was pared by 0 bases and J by 2 bases, with 6 bases between. Germline V gene sequence: CDR1 SGHTS, CDR2 YDEGEE. CDR3 nucleotide sequence: TGTGCCAGCAGCTTGGGGGATGCCTACAATGAGCAGTTCTTC. Its protein product is CASSLGDAYNEQFF.

This clonotype was recorded many times. J is TRBJ2-1 and V is TRBV5-1; tentative D call: TRBD1 (6 bases). CDR1 is SGHRS and CDR2 is YFSETQ in the germline V gene. This CDR3 is built from 13 residues. Trimming took 5 bases from V and 2 from J, leaving 8 bases between them. The CDR3 reads CASRDSPYNEQFF. DNA for the CDR3: TGCGCCAGCAGGGACAGCCCCTACAATGAGCAGTTCTTC.

V usage is TRBV20-1 and J usage is TRBJ2-7, with a possible D match to TRBD2 (5 bases). The germline CDR1 and CDR2 sequences are DFQATT and SNEGSKA (reference sequence). V lost 5 bases, J lost 1 base, and 12 bases lay in between. The CDR3 loop spans 13 amino acids. The CDR3 DNA sequence: TGCAGTGCTCCCCGAACGGGGTCCTACGAGCAGTACTTC. Protein product: CSAPRTGSYEQYF.

V and J are TRBV7-8 and TRBJ2-7; tentatively, D is TRBD1 (6 bases). CDR1 is SGHVS and CDR2 is FQNEAQ in the germline V gene. The CDR3 runs 15 residues. The V end lost 2 bases, the J end lost 0 bases, and 11 bases lay between the germline ends. CDR3 coding DNA: TGTGCCAGCAGCTTAAGGGGACACAACTCCTACGAGCAGTACTTC. It translates to CASSLRGHNSYEQYF. The full variable domain, in which reference TRBV7-8 and TRBJ2-7 provide the parts outside the CDR3, is GAGVSQSPRYKVAKRGQDVALRCDPISGHVSLFWYQQALGQGPEFLTYFQNEAQLDKSGLPSDRFFAERPEGSVSTLKIQRTQQEDSAVYLCASSLRGHNSYEQYFGPGTRLTVT.

The genes are TRBV19 and TRBJ2-3; unclear D gene. Between the trimmed V and J ends, which lost 9 bases and 4 bases, there was a span of 23 bases. The germline gives CDR1 LNHDA, CDR2 SQIVND (reference sequence). The length of the CDR3 is 16 residues. CDR3 sequence reads: CASSSTDAVVADTQYF. The CDR3 nucleotides read TGTGCCAGCTCCAGTACTGATGCCGTAGTGGCAGATACGCAGTATTTT.

This clonotype has a handful of counts. CDR3 nucleotides: TGTGCCAGCTCACCAAGGACTAGCGGGGGGGCCATGAATGAGCAGTTCTTC. Its protein product is CASSPRTSGGAMNEQFF. This chain connects TRBV18 to TRBJ2-1; 15 nucleotides agree with TRBD2. V lost 2 bases, J lost 7 bases, and 6 bases stayed unmatched. From germline, CDR1 is KGHSH and CDR2 LQKENI. The CDR3 is made up of 17 amino acids.

This clonotype was seen a few times. The J gene is TRBJ2-2, the V gene TRBV5-5; 7 bases agree with TRBD1. The J segment lost 6 bases and the V segment lost 0 bases, leaving 8 bases of the junction unmatched. The CDR3 is 16 amino acids. CDR1 is SGHKS and CDR2 is YYEKEE in the germline V gene (reference sequence). CDR3 bases: TGTGCCAGCAGCTTGGAAGAGGGGGCGCATCCCGGGGAGCTGTTTTTT. Translated, it gives CASSLEEGAHPGELFF.

V and J are TRBV12-3 or TRBV12-4 and TRBJ2-5; D unresolved. V lost 5 bases and J 5 bases, leaving 9 bases between the germline ends. The CDR3 loop spans 12 amino acids. CDR3 sequence (DNA): TGTGCCAGCAGTGACATACACGAGACCCAGTACTTC. Amino acids: CASSDIHETQYF.

The chain is built from TRBV12-3 or TRBV12-4 and TRBJ1-5; TRBD1 matches 9 bases. The CDR3 has 12 residues. Trimming took 6 bases from V and 14 from J; bases not matched to a gene: 8. The CDR3 region is CASRQGGTGKHF. CDR3 nucleotide sequence: TGTGCCAGCAGGCAAGGCGGGACAGGGAAGCATTTT.

CDR3: CASSLTTGSGNEQFF. In nucleotides, the CDR3 is TGCGCCAGCAGCTTGACGACAGGGTCCGGGAATGAGCAGTTCTTC. The rearrangement links TRBV5-1 to TRBJ2-1; TRBD1 aligns across 7 bases. The CDR3 covers 15 residues. CDR1 is SGHRS and CDR2 is YFSETQ in the germline V gene. The V and J ends lost 1 base and 7 bases, in that order; junction bases with no gene match: 8.

V usage is TRBV5-1 and J usage is TRBJ2-3, with a possible D match to TRBD2 (6 bases). Germline CDR1 is SGHRS and CDR2 is YFSETQ. V was trimmed by 4 bases and J by 0 bases, leaving 24 bases between them. This CDR3 has 19 residues. DNA for the CDR3: TGCGCCAGCAGCGGGACTGGGGGGTTAAGGTACTCGAGCACAGATACGCAGTATTTT. It translates to CASSGTGGLRYSSTDTQYF. The full variable domain, with the rest looked up from reference TRBV5-1 and TRBJ2-3, is KAGVTQTPRYLIKTRGQQVTLSCSPISGHRSVSWYQQTPGQGLQFLFEYFSETQRNKGNFPGRFSGRQFSNSRSEMNVSTLELGDSALYLCASSGTGGLRYSSTDTQYFGPGTRLTVL.

Details on this clonotype: The CDR3 carries no conserved terminal phenylalanine or tryptophan, so it likely arises from a read error. V and J are TRBV4-2 and TRBJ1-1; D might be TRBD1 (5 bases). The V and J ends lost 0 bases and 0 bases respectively, with 8 bases between them. Germline lookup yields CDR1 LGHNA and CDR2 YNFKEQ. The length of the CDR3 is 15 residues. The CDR3 here is CASSQETDLNTEAFI. For the CDR3, the DNA is TGTGCCAGCAGCCAAGAGACAGACTTGAACACTGAAGCTTTCATT.

The CDR3 here is CAGQAGDSWETQYF. In DNA, the CDR3 is TGTGCCGGTCAAGCGGGGGACTCGTGGGAGACCCAGTACTTC. This chain connects TRBV6-1 to TRBJ2-5; 8 nucleotides align to TRBD2. Germline loops: CDR1 MNHNS, CDR2 SASEGT. CDR3 length: 14 residues. Trimming took 11 bases from V and 5 from J; bases not matched to a gene: 13.

This chain uses TRBV5-5 with TRBJ2-1; D may be TRBD1 or TRBD2 (5 bases each). V was pared by 0 bases and J by 6 bases, with 10 bases between. The CDR3 runs to 14 residues. The V gene's germline CDR1 is SGHKS and CDR2 YYEKEE (reference sequence). CDR3: CASSLAWDPNEQFF. CDR3 nucleotides: TGTGCCAGCAGCTTGGCCTGGGACCCCAATGAGCAGTTCTTC.

This clonotype has more than one count but fewer than ten. V gene TRBV6-5 combines with J gene TRBJ1-2; 8 nucleotides match TRBD1. Germline V CDR1 and CDR2: MNHEY, SVGAGI. This CDR3 region has 14 residues. J lost 4 bases, V lost 6 bases, and 7 bases had no gene match. The DNA for the CDR3 is TGTGCCAGCAGCCAGGGACAGGCAATCTATGGCTACACCTTC. Its protein is CASSQGQAIYGYTF.

V is TRBV15 and J is TRBJ2-7, with D tentatively TRBD2 (6 bases). With 0 bases removed from V and 4 bases from J, the gap between germline ends came to 13 bases. This CDR3 is built from 15 residues. Per germline, CDR1 LNHNV and CDR2 YYDKDF (reference sequence). CDR3: CATSREGPGLYEQYF. The CDR3 nucleotides read TGTGCCACCAGCAGAGAGGGACCGGGACTTTACGAGCAGTACTTC.

This clonotype was seen a handful of times. The chain joins TRBV6-5 to TRBJ2-3, with D perhaps TRBD2 (5 bases). Germline CDR1 MNHEY, CDR2 SVGAGI. CDR3 length: 15 amino acids. V gave up 6 bases and J gave up 3 bases, with 16 bases separating them. CDR3 bases: TGTGCCAGCAGGACTACCCTCGCCTCAACAGATACGCAGTATTTT. As protein: CASRTTLASTDTQYF.

The chain carries TRBV15 and TRBJ2-7; D gene ambiguous. The length of the CDR3 is 15 residues. Trimming cost V 3 bases and J 0 bases, with 12 bases left between them. Germline V lookup: CDR1 LNHNV, CDR2 YYDKDF (reference sequence). The CDR3 here is CATSSGRSNSYEQYF. The CDR3 nucleotides read TGTGCCACCAGCAGTGGCAGATCCAACTCCTACGAGCAGTACTTC.